This T cell receptor beta chain came from a study of control samples from healthy donors and cancer patients. The CDR3 has 15 amino acids. Germline trimming cut 1 base from V and 4 bases from J; bases unmatched to any gene: 3. CDR1 and CDR2 from the germline V gene are MNHEY and SVGEGT. Sequencing used immunoSEQ multiplex PCR; TCRdb keeps in-frame clones, though not all of them. The sample records 46,000 or so clones, approximately 90% being singletons. The sample taken for sequencing was PBMCs. The origin of this receptor is a man aged 25-45 years with colorectal cancer. The genes are TRBV6-2 or TRBV6-3 and TRBJ2-3, with TRBD1 identical over 9 bases. The CDR3 spells CASSYYGTGSDTQYF. The CDR3, as DNA: TGTGCCAGCAGTTACTATGGGACAGGGTCAGATACGCAGTATTTT.